This entry lists 31 T cell receptor beta chains sequenced from one sample in a study of cytomegalovirus exposure and HLA in healthy donors. Vbeta (60) and Jbeta (13) primers were used in the PCR. Generated by immunoSEQ multiplex PCR, the TCRdb table keeps only in-frame clones and is missing some. The profile covers about 120,000 clones, with 77% appearing a single time and approximately 11% taken by the ten largest. The sequenced sample consisted of PBMCs. These receptors came from a man between 35 and 55 years old in good health and CMV-seropositive.

The V gene is TRBV7-8, the J gene TRBJ2-7, with no clear D. With 1 base removed from V and 4 bases from J, the gap between germline ends came to 5 bases. CDR1 is SGHVS, CDR2 FQNEAQ, per germline. The CDR3 is 12 residues long. CDR3 sequence: CASSLGAYEQYF. The CDR3 nucleotides read TGTGCCAGCAGCTTAGGGGCGTACGAGCAGTACTTC.

With respect to this clone: The junction does not match germline at one end; this may be a read error. The chain links TRBV7-7 to TRBJ2-2; 8 bases align to TRBD1. Germline V gene data show CDR1 as SSHAT and CDR2 as FNYEAQ (reference sequence). The CDR3 is 16 residues long. For the CDR3, the DNA is TGTGCTAGCAGCCAACTCCAGGGGGCAAGCACCGGGGAGCTGTTTTTT. Translating it yields CASSQLQGASTGELFF.

This clone was counted only a few times. The chain has TRBV19 and TRBJ1-2, with 9 bases matching TRBD1. Germline trimming cut 4 bases from V and 5 bases from J; bases unmatched to any gene: 8. The length of the CDR3 is 15 residues. The germline V gene has CDR1 LNHDA and CDR2 SQIVND (reference sequence). CDR3 sequence (DNA): TGTGCCAGTAGTACCTCGGGACAGGGAAGTTATGGCTACACCTTC. Protein sequence: CASSTSGQGSYGYTF. The full variable domain, rest sourced from reference TRBV19 and TRBJ1-2, is DGGITQSPKYLFRKEGQNVTLSCEQNLNHDAMYWYRQDPGQGLRLIYYSQIVNDFQKGDIAEGYSVSREKKESFPLTVTSAQKNPTAFYLCASSTSGQGSYGYTFGSGTRLTVV.

This clone was counted a single time. CDR3 sequence (DNA): TGTGCCAGTAGTGGTCAGGTTCGTGAAAAACTGTTTTTT. The encoded protein is CASSGQVREKLFF. This chain uses TRBV19 with TRBJ1-4; D unclear. The CDR3 spans 13 residues. Trimming cost V 5 bases and J 7 bases, with 11 bases left between them. Germline CDR1 and CDR2: LNHDA and SQIVND (reference sequence). Variable domain in full (rest from reference TRBV19 and TRBJ1-4): DGGITQSPKYLFRKEGQNVTLSCEQNLNHDAMYWYRQDPGQGLRLIYYSQIVNDFQKGDIAEGYSVSREKKESFPLTVTSAQKNPTAFYLCASSGQVREKLFFGSGTQLSVL.

The sample holds a few counts of this clone. The rearrangement joins TRBV4-3 to TRBJ1-2, with 12 bases that match TRBD1. Germline assignment: CDR1 LGHNA and CDR2 YSLEER. The CDR3 sequence is 16 residues long. J gave up 8 bases and V 4 bases, and 11 bases lay outside the gene matches. DNA of the CDR3: TGCGCCAGCAGCCGCCAAGGGGGACAGGGGGCAGGGGGCTACACCTTC. Its translation: CASSRQGGQGAGGYTF.

The chain has TRBV5-5 and TRBJ2-5; 11 bases map to TRBD2. Germline-derived CDR1 and CDR2 are SGHKS and YYEKEE (reference sequence). V dropped 0 bases and J dropped 3; count of bases not matched to a gene: 7. This CDR3 has 17 amino acids. The CDR3 nucleotides read TGTGCCAGCAGCTTGGGTAGCGGGGGGGCCGTGAAAGAGACCCAGTACTTC. It translates to CASSLGSGGAVKETQYF.

V and J are TRBV7-2 and TRBJ2-1, with 14 bases matching TRBD2. This CDR3 has 18 residues. V lost 5 bases, J lost 1 base, and 7 bases stayed unmatched. In germline, CDR1 is SGHTA, CDR2 FQGNSA. DNA of the CDR3: TGTGCCAGCAGCCGACTAGCGGGGGGGCCGGGGTCCTACAATGAGCAGTTCTTC. Translation gives CASSRLAGGPGSYNEQFF. Supplemented by reference TRBV7-2 and TRBJ2-1, the full variable domain reads GAGVSQSPSNKVTEKGKDVELRCDPISGHTALYWYRQSLGQGLEFLIYFQGNSAPDKSGLPSDRFSAERTGGSVSTLTIQRTQQEDSAVYLCASSRLAGGPGSYNEQFFGPGTRLTVL.

This clone was seen only a few times. This chain connects TRBV5-8 to TRBJ1-2; a possible D gene is TRBD1 (5 bases). The germline V gene has CDR1 SGHTS and CDR2 YDEGEE. V was shortened by 4 bases and J by 1 base, with 20 bases between the two germline ends. This CDR3 spans 17 amino acids. The CDR3 DNA follows: TGTGCCAGCAGCAATCCCCGGCGTGGGGGGGTTAACTATGGCTACACCTTC. This translates into CASSNPRRGGVNYGYTF.

This clone was seen only once. The chain employs TRBV11-2 and TRBJ1-1; unclear D gene. Trimming took off 3 bases at V and 5 bases at J, with 22 bases between the two ends. There are 17 residues in the CDR3. The germline V gene encodes CDR1 SGHAT and CDR2 FQNNGV. CDR3 nucleotides: TGTGCCAGCAGCTTGTACACGCCGTTGTATACGGGGACTGAAGCTTTCTTT. Translating it yields CASSLYTPLYTGTEAFF.

The CDR3 nucleotides are TGTGCCAGCAGTGAATATGGGGCGGGGCTGGGTTTTGGCTACACCTTC. Translated: CASSEYGAGLGFGYTF. The gene calls are TRBV6-1 and TRBJ1-2, with D possibly being TRBD1 (5 bases). The germline gives CDR1 MNHNS, CDR2 SASEGT. The CDR3 runs 16 residues. With 2 bases removed from V and 7 bases from J, the gap between germline ends came to 20 bases.

This clone came up a few times. This chain joins TRBV5-4 and TRBJ2-3; D ambiguous. V was trimmed by 4 bases and J by 4 bases, leaving 7 bases between them. This CDR3 is built from 12 residues. Germline V gene lookup returns CDR1 SGHNT and CDR2 YYREEE (reference sequence). CDR3 sequence reads: CASSVNSDTQYF. The CDR3 DNA reads TGTGCCAGCAGCGTGAACTCAGATACGCAGTATTTT. Drawing the rest from reference TRBV5-4 and TRBJ2-3, the complete variable domain is ETGVTQSPTHLIKTRGQQVTLRCSSQSGHNTVSWYQQALGQGPQFIFQYYREEENGRGNFPPRFSGLQFPNYSSELNVNALELDDSALYLCASSVNSDTQYFGPGTRLTVL.

With regard to this clone: At one boundary the junction diverges from the germline segment, which might be a read error. The CDR3 DNA sequence: TGTGCCAGCAGATTTAATACCCGGGAGTTGTTTTTT. Translated, it gives CASRFNTRELFF. The J gene is TRBJ2-2, the V gene TRBV28; a weak D match, TRBD2 (6 bases). Germline V gene lookup returns CDR1 MDHEN and CDR2 SYDVKM. CDR3 length equals 12 residues. The entire variable domain, with the rest obtained from reference TRBV28 and TRBJ2-2, is as follows: DVKVTQSSRYLVKRTGEKVFLECVQDMDHENMFWYRQDPGLGLRLIYFSYDVKMKEKGDIPEGYSVSREKKERFSLILESASTNQTSMYLCASRFNTRELFFGEGSRLTVL.

The chain is built from TRBV15 and TRBJ2-2, with 12 positions matching TRBD2. V shed 6 bases and J 5 bases; nucleotides not matched to a gene: 7. The germline V gene encodes CDR1 LNHNV and CDR2 YYDKDF (reference sequence). This CDR3 is built from 16 residues. The CDR3 region is CATSAMTSGGTGELFF. The CDR3 nucleotides are TGTGCCACCAGTGCTATGACTAGCGGGGGAACCGGGGAGCTGTTTTTT.

Concerning this clone itself: The sample carries other DNA sequences with the same CDR3. This sequence joins TRBV5-1 and TRBJ2-5; perhaps TRBD1 as D (6 bases). This CDR3 has 13 residues. V was shortened by 2 bases and J by 5 bases, with 10 bases between the two germline ends. Looked up from germline, CDR1 is SGHRS and CDR2 is YFSETQ. In DNA, the CDR3 is TGCGCCAGCAGCTTAGGGGGTGTGGAGACCCAGTACTTC. It yields the protein CASSLGGVETQYF.

V usage is TRBV4-3 and J usage is TRBJ1-4; D remains ambiguous. The CDR3 is made up of 17 amino acids. Trimming pared 0 bases from V and 8 bases from J, leaving 19 bases between. CDR1 is LGHNA and CDR2 is YSLEER in the germline V gene. In nucleotides, the CDR3 is TGCGCCAGCAGCCAAGAAGCGGGCCGGGCCGCCGGGGAAAAACTGTTTTTT. Encoded protein: CASSQEAGRAAGEKLFF.

This chain uses TRBV6-1 with TRBJ2-5; possible D gene TRBD2, 5 bases. The CDR3 length is 14 residues. Deletions cut 7 bases from V and 1 base from J, with 13 bases between. Germline values: CDR1 MNHNS, CDR2 SASEGT. CDR3 residues: CASTSGSSQETQYF. In DNA form, the CDR3 reads TGTGCCAGCACGTCTGGGAGCTCCCAAGAGACCCAGTACTTC.

The rearrangement uses TRBV7-9 and TRBJ1-1; TRBD1 is a possible D gene (5 bases). Trimming shortened V by 3 bases and J by 2 bases, and 16 bases separated the two germline ends. CDR3 length equals 16 residues. CDR1 and CDR2 from the germline V gene are SEHNR and FQNEAQ (reference sequence). CDR3 in amino acids: CASSFPYGGENTEAFF. The CDR3 DNA is TGTGCCAGCAGCTTTCCCTACGGGGGAGAAAACACTGAAGCTTTCTTT.

The chain recombines TRBV6-1 with TRBJ2-7; 8 nucleotides match TRBD2. This CDR3 region has 12 residues. Germline V gives CDR1 MNHNS, CDR2 SASEGT. The trim removed 5 bases at V and 6 bases at J, leaving 3 bases unmatched. The CDR3 DNA sequence: TGTGCCAGCAGTCCTCTAGCGGGCGAGCAGTACTTC. Translation: CASSPLAGEQYF.

This sequence joins TRBV4-1 and TRBJ1-1; 9 bases match TRBD1. Trimming cost V 0 bases and J 6 bases; bases outside gene matches: 5. The CDR3 loop spans 15 amino acids. The V gene's germline CDR1 is MGHRA and CDR2 YSYEKL. The CDR3 loop reads CASSQEDTGGSEAFF. In DNA, the CDR3 is TGCGCCAGCAGCCAAGAGGACACAGGGGGCTCTGAAGCTTTCTTT.

This clone was counted between two and nine times. This chain uses TRBV7-8 with TRBJ2-5, with D maybe TRBD1 (6 bases). Looked up from germline, CDR1 is SGHVS and CDR2 is FQNEAQ. The length of the CDR3 is 13 residues. The V and J ends lost 5 bases and 5 bases respectively, with 12 bases between them. CDR3 DNA sequence: TGTGCCAGCAGCCCAGGGGTAGGGGAGACCCAGTACTTC. It yields the protein CASSPGVGETQYF.

This clone was seen more than once but under ten times. The V gene is TRBV19, the J gene TRBJ2-6; possible D gene TRBD2, 5 bases. Germline lookup yields CDR1 LNHDA and CDR2 SQIVND (reference sequence). The CDR3 runs to 15 residues. V dropped 6 bases and J dropped 2 bases, with 11 bases sitting between them. The chain's CDR3 is CASRLEGTGANVLTF. The CDR3 region has the DNA TGTGCCAGTAGGCTTGAGGGAACTGGGGCCAACGTCCTGACTTTC.

This chain connects TRBV7-9 to TRBJ1-3, with D possibly TRBD1 on 5 matching bases. This CDR3 is built from 14 residues. Germline V gene data show CDR1 as SEHNR and CDR2 as FQNEAQ (reference sequence). Trimming shortened V by 7 bases and J by 4 bases, and 14 bases separated the two germline ends. The CDR3 nucleotides read TGTGCCAGCATCCTAGGGGCAGCCGGAAACACCATATATTTT. The encoded protein is CASILGAAGNTIYF.

CDR3 sequence (DNA): TGTGCCAGCAGTGATCAGCGCCGTGGCAGGGGCCAAGAGACCCAGTACTTC. Translation gives CASSDQRRGRGQETQYF. The chain couples TRBV2 to TRBJ2-5; D is possibly TRBD1 (6 bases). Germline V CDR1 and CDR2: SNHLY, FYNNEI. V was shortened by 3 bases and J by 1 base, with 18 bases between the two germline ends. The CDR3 extends over 17 amino acids. The full variable domain, in which reference TRBV2 and TRBJ2-5 provide the parts outside the CDR3, is EPEVTQTPSHQVTQMGQEVILRCVPISNHLYFYWYRQILGQKVEFLVSFYNNEISEKSEIFDDQFSVERPDGSNFTLKIRSTKLEDSAMYFCASSDQRRGRGQETQYFGPGTRLLVL.

This rearrangement joins TRBV7-9 to TRBJ1-2; TRBD1 agrees at 10 bases. This CDR3 comprises 14 residues. Germline trimming cut 1 base from V and 5 bases from J; bases unmatched to any gene: 1. CDR1 is SEHNR and CDR2 is FQNEAQ in the germline V gene (reference sequence). DNA of the CDR3: TGTGCCAGCAGCTTAGGGGACAGGGGATATGGCTACACCTTC. Protein product: CASSLGDRGYGYTF. Looking up the rest from reference TRBV7-9 and TRBJ1-2 gives the full variable domain: DTGVSQNPRHKITKRGQNVTFRCDPISEHNRLYWYRQTLGQGPEFLTYFQNEAQLEKSRLLSDRFSAERPKGSFSTLEIQRTEQGDSAMYLCASSLGDRGYGYTFGSGTRLTVV.

This clone has more than one count but fewer than ten. This chain links TRBV4-3 with TRBJ1-1, with unresolved D. Germline CDR1 is LGHNA and CDR2 is YSLEER. The CDR3 covers 14 residues. V was pared by 1 base and J by 3 bases, with 9 bases between. This CDR3 reads CASSQGFGDTEAFF. The CDR3 DNA is TGCGCCAGCAGCCAAGGGTTCGGGGACACTGAAGCTTTCTTT.

The count of this clone is one. This sequence joins TRBV18 and TRBJ1-1; 7 bases align to TRBD1. This CDR3 is built from 14 residues. V lost 2 bases to trimming and J lost 5 bases; unmatched junction nucleotides: 5. Germline loops: CDR1 KGHSH, CDR2 LQKENI. The CDR3 coding sequence is TGTGCCAGCTCACCAGGCGGCAGGGGGACTGAAGCTTTCTTT. Translated: CASSPGGRGTEAFF.

The rearrangement uses TRBV9 and TRBJ2-7, with TRBD2 matching 9 bases. V shed 0 bases, J shed 3 bases, and the junction held 4 bases outside the gene matches. Germline lookup yields CDR1 SGDLS and CDR2 YYNGEE. The CDR3 is 15 residues long. In nucleotides, the CDR3 is TGTGCCAGCAGCGTAGAAGCGGGGGGAATCTACGAGCAGTACTTC. Amino acid sequence: CASSVEAGGIYEQYF.

This chain connects TRBV6-5 to TRBJ1-5; TRBD1 matches at 8 bases. V gave up 6 bases and J gave up 6 bases; unmatched junction bases: 7. CDR3 length: 14 amino acids. Germline CDR1 reads MNHEY; CDR2 reads SVGAGI. CDR3 region: CASRHRGSFQPQHF. Here the CDR3 DNA reads TGTGCCAGCAGACACAGGGGGAGCTTTCAGCCCCAGCATTTT.

The V gene is TRBV5-8, the J gene TRBJ2-3, with D possibly being TRBD1 (5 bases). V lost 0 bases and J 4 bases, leaving 15 bases between the germline ends. Germline CDR1 reads SGHTS; CDR2 reads YDEGEE. This CDR3 is built from 16 residues. The CDR3: CASSLVARDPADTQYF. The CDR3 bases are TGTGCCAGCAGCTTGGTTGCCAGGGATCCCGCAGATACGCAGTATTTT. The complete variable domain, with remaining parts taken from reference TRBV5-8 and TRBJ2-3, reads EAGVTQSPTHLIKTRGQQATLRCSPISGHTSVYWYQQALGLGLQFLLWYDEGEERNRGNFPPRFSGRQFPNYSSELNVNALELEDSALYLCASSLVARDPADTQYFGPGTRLTVL.

This clone was recorded a few times. This chain links TRBV7-8 with TRBJ1-3, with D possibly matching TRBD1 (6 bases). V lost 4 bases and J lost 4, with 17 bases in between. The CDR3 covers 16 residues. Germline V CDR1 and CDR2: SGHVS, FQNEAQ. DNA of the CDR3: TGTGCCAGCAGCTCACGGCCTACAGGGATCGGAAACACCATATATTTT. Translating it yields CASSSRPTGIGNTIYF.

The chain carries TRBV7-2 and TRBJ2-2, with D unclear. Trimming removed 6 bases from V and 1 base from J, with 6 bases in between. Looked up from germline, CDR1 is SGHTA and CDR2 is FQGNSA. The CDR3 spans 13 residues. The CDR3 protein is CASRGKNTGELFF. The CDR3 DNA is TGTGCCAGCAGGGGCAAGAACACCGGGGAGCTGTTTTTT.